This entry features one T cell receptor (beta chain) sequence. Sequencing used immunoSEQ multiplex PCR; TCRdb keeps in-frame clones, though not all of them. The table records over 100,000 clones, about nine tenths of them present only once. The data are from a study of T cell responses to AZD1222 COVID-19 vaccine. This CDR3 comprises 16 residues. This clonotype was sampled from an adult in good health. Sequences were derived from peripheral blood, sampled on day 0 of AZD1222 vaccination. The chain combines TRBV1 with TRBJ2-3; TRBD2, as called in the table, went unchecked against the DNA. TRBV1 is labeled a pseudogene. The CDR3 DNA reads as TGCACCAGCAGCCCTCGGCAGGGACTGGGGACAGATACGCAGTATTTT. Amino acids: CTSSPRQGLGTDTQYF.